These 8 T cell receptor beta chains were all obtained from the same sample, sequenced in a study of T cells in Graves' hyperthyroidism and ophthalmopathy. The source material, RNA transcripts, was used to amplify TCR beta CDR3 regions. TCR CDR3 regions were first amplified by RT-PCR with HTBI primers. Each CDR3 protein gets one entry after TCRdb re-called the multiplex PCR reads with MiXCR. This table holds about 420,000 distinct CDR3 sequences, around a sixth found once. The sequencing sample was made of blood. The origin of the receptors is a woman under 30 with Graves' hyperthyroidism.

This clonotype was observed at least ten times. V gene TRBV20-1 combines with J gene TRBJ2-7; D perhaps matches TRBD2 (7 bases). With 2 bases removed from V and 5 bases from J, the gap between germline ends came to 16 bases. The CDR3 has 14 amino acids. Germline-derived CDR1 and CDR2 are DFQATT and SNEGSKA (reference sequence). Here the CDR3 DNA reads TGCAGTGCTAGAAGGGGGGGGGGCCAAAACGAGCAGTACTTC. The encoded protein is CSARRGGGQNEQYF.

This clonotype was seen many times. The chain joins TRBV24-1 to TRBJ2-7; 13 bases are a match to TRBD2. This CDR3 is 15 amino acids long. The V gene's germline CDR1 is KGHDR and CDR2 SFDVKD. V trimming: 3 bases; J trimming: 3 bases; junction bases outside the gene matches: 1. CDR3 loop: CATSDGLAGVYEQYF. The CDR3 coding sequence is TGTGCCACCAGTGATGGACTAGCGGGAGTCTACGAGCAGTACTTC.

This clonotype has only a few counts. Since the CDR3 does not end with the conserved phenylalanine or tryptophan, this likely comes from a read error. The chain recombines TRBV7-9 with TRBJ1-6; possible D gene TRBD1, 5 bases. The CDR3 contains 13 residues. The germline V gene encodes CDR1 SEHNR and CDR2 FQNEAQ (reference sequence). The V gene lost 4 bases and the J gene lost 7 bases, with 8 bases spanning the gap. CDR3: CASSSRQNSPLHL. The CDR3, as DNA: TGTGCCAGCAGCTCCCGACAGAATTCACCCCTCCACCTT.

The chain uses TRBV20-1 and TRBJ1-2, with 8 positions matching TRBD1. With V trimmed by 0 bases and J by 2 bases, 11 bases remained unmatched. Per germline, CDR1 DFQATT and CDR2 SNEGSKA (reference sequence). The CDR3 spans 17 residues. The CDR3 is CSARDRAGTGSNYGYTF. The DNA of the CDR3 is TGCAGTGCTAGAGATCGAGCGGGGACAGGTTCAAACTATGGCTACACCTTC.

The CDR3, as DNA: TGTGCCTGGAGTGTAGCGGGGGGTTCCCAAGAGACCCAGTACTTC. Protein sequence: CAWSVAGGSQETQYF. This chain joins TRBV30 and TRBJ2-5; 9 bases fit TRBD2. The ends lost 0 bases at V and 1 base at J; junction bases unmatched: 3. There are 15 residues in the CDR3. Per germline, CDR1 GTSNPN and CDR2 SVGIG (reference sequence).

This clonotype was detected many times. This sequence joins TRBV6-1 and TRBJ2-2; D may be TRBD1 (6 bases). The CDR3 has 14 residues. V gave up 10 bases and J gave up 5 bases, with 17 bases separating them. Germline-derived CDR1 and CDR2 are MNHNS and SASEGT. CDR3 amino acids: CATLGTGKTGELFF. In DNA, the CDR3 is TGTGCCACCCTAGGCACAGGGAAAACCGGGGAGCTGTTTTTT.

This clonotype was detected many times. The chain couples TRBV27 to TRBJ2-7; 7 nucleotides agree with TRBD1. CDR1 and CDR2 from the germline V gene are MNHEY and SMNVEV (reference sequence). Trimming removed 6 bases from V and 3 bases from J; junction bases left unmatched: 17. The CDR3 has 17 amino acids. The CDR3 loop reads CASSRTRIKTGIYEQYF. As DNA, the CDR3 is TGTGCCAGCAGCCGAACGAGGATTAAGACAGGGATCTACGAGCAGTACTTC.

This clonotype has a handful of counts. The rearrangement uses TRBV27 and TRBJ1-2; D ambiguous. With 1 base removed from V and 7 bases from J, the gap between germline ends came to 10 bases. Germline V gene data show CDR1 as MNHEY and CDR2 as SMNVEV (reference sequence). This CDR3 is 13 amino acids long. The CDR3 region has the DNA TGTGCCAGCAGTTTATATTCTGGGTTTGGCTACACCTTC. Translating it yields CASSLYSGFGYTF.